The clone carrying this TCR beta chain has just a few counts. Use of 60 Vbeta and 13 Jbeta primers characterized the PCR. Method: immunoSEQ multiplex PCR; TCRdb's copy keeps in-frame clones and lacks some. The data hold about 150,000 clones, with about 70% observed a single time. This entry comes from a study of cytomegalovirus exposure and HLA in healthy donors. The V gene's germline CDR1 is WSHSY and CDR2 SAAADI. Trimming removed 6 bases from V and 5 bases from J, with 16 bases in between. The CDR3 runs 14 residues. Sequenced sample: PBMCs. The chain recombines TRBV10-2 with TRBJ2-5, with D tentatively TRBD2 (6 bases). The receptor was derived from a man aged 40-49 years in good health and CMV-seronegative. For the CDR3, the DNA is TGCGCCAGCAGCAATTTCGGCGGAGGGGAGACCCAGTACTTC. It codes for CASSNFGGGETQYF.